Shown below are 31 T cell receptor beta chains from a single sample sequenced in a study of shared clonotypes between healthy human individuals. The repertoire was sequenced with immunoSEQ multiplex PCR; TCRdb's copy has only in-frame clones and lacks some. Counted here are under 2,500,000 clones, approximately 94% occurring once; the ten biggest clones make up roughly 0.13%. What was sequenced was naive CD4+ T cells sorted from blood. The subset denotes: CD45RA+ positively selected. These receptors originate from a man aged 18 to 30 in good health.

Details on this clone: Additional DNA sequences in this sample encode the identical CDR3. V usage is TRBV9 and J usage is TRBJ1-2; D gene unclear. This CDR3 region has 13 residues. V shed 0 bases and J shed 4 bases, with 7 bases lying between them. Germline V gene lookup returns CDR1 SGDLS and CDR2 YYNGEE. CDR3 in amino acids: CASSVDGSYGYTF. DNA for the CDR3: TGTGCCAGCAGCGTAGACGGGTCCTATGGCTACACCTTC.

The chain links TRBV5-1 to TRBJ1-2, with TRBD1 as a possible D gene (5 bases). This CDR3 comprises 16 residues. Trimming cost V 0 bases and J 3 bases, with 15 bases left between them. Germline CDR1 reads SGHRS; CDR2 reads YFSETQ. The CDR3, as DNA: TGCGCCAGCAGCTTGGCTTTCCCAGGGTCGGACTATGGCTACACCTTC. It codes for CASSLAFPGSDYGYTF.

The rearrangement uses TRBV10-1 and TRBJ2-7; 8 positions match TRBD1. The germline V gene encodes CDR1 WNHNN and CDR2 SYGVQD (reference sequence). V gave up 6 bases and J gave up 2 bases; unmatched junction bases: 6. This CDR3 spans 14 amino acids. Here the CDR3 DNA reads TGCGCCAGCAGCGCGACAGGGGATACCTACGAGCAGTACTTC. As protein: CASSATGDTYEQYF.

This chain uses TRBV2 with TRBJ1-1; D is undetermined. V was trimmed by 3 bases and J by 0 bases, leaving 17 bases between them. From germline, CDR1 is SNHLY and CDR2 FYNNEI. This CDR3 region has 17 residues. The CDR3 sequence: CASSEGGPWAMNTEAFF. CDR3 sequence (DNA): TGTGCCAGCAGTGAGGGTGGTCCATGGGCAATGAACACTGAAGCTTTCTTT.

J is TRBJ1-3 and V is TRBV19, with D possibly matching TRBD1 (5 bases). CDR1 and CDR2 (germline): LNHDA, SQIVND (reference sequence). The CDR3 spans 14 residues. Trimming stripped 7 bases from V and 4 bases from J, with 14 bases between. The CDR3 sequence is CASKSGTNGNTIYF. The CDR3 bases are TGTGCCAGTAAATCCGGGACGAACGGAAACACCATATATTTT. The complete variable domain, with remaining parts taken from reference TRBV19 and TRBJ1-3, reads DGGITQSPKYLFRKEGQNVTLSCEQNLNHDAMYWYRQDPGQGLRLIYYSQIVNDFQKGDIAEGYSVSREKKESFPLTVTSAQKNPTAFYLCASKSGTNGNTIYFGEGSWLTVV.

The chain couples TRBV27 to TRBJ1-2, with a possible D match to TRBD1 (6 bases). The CDR3 sequence is 18 residues long. In germline, CDR1 is MNHEY, CDR2 SMNVEV (reference sequence). V was trimmed by 1 base and J by 6 bases, leaving 24 bases between them. For the CDR3, the DNA is TGTGCCAGCAGTTTATTCGGGTTTCGGGGGCCAGGGCAACATGGCTACACCTTC. It encodes CASSLFGFRGPGQHGYTF.

The chain couples TRBV10-2 to TRBJ2-3; D may correspond to TRBD1 or TRBD2 (5 bases each). The CDR3 runs 13 residues. Trimming took 6 bases from V and 8 from J, leaving 15 bases between them. Germline-derived CDR1 and CDR2 are WSHSY and SAAADI. The CDR3 coding sequence is TGCGCCAGCAGCAACGGGGCCCCGGGTACGCAGTATTTT. Translating gives CASSNGAPGTQYF.

This chain connects TRBV2 to TRBJ1-1; 8 positions agree with TRBD1. Germline V CDR1 and CDR2: SNHLY, FYNNEI. V was pared by 5 bases and J by 9 bases, with 2 bases of the junction left unmatched. The CDR3 is made up of 11 amino acids. The CDR3 sequence is CASSWTGQAFF. CDR3 nucleotide sequence: TGTGCCAGCAGTTGGACAGGGCAAGCTTTCTTT. Combining the CDR3 with reference TRBV2 and TRBJ1-1 gives the whole variable domain EPEVTQTPSHQVTQMGQEVILRCVPISNHLYFYWYRQILGQKVEFLVSFYNNEISEKSEIFDDQFSVERPDGSNFTLKIRSTKLEDSAMYFCASSWTGQAFFGQGTRLTVV.

V gene TRBV6-1 combines with J gene TRBJ1-3, with 8 bases matching TRBD1. J lost 0 bases, V lost 6 bases, and 4 bases had no gene match. CDR1 and CDR2 (germline): MNHNS, SASEGT. This CDR3 has 15 residues. The chain's CDR3 is CASSPGTGSGNTIYF. The CDR3 nucleotides read TGTGCCAGCAGCCCTGGGACAGGCTCTGGAAACACCATATATTTT.

J is TRBJ1-5 and V is TRBV10-1; D remains ambiguous. The CDR3 has 13 amino acids. CDR1 is WNHNN, CDR2 SYGVQD, per germline (reference sequence). V dropped 4 bases and J dropped 2 bases, with 6 bases sitting between them. The CDR3 sequence: CASSGRGNQPQHF. CDR3 bases: TGCGCCAGCAGTGGTCGGGGCAATCAGCCCCAGCATTTT.

The genes are TRBV18 and TRBJ2-5, with D possibly TRBD2 on 5 matching bases. The CDR3 is 15 amino acids. Per germline, CDR1 KGHSH and CDR2 LQKENI. V lost 6 bases and J 1 base, leaving 15 bases between the germline ends. In nucleotides, the CDR3 is TGTGCCAGCTCTCCCGTCGGAAGCGGCCAAGAGACCCAGTACTTC. Translation gives CASSPVGSGQETQYF.

V is TRBV6-5 and J is TRBJ2-2, with 8 bases that match TRBD1. Trimming cost V 5 bases and J 4 bases; bases outside gene matches: 3. Germline V gene lookup returns CDR1 MNHEY and CDR2 SVGAGI. The CDR3 has 14 residues. The CDR3 sequence is CASSQGAATGELFF. CDR3 nucleotide sequence: TGTGCCAGCAGTCAGGGGGCGGCCACCGGGGAGCTGTTTTTT.

The chain joins TRBV6-1 to TRBJ2-7; a possible D gene is TRBD1 (6 bases). CDR1 MNHNS and CDR2 SASEGT come from the germline V gene. This CDR3 region has 14 residues. V was pared by 6 bases and J by 4 bases, with 16 bases between. CDR3 residues: CASRRLGGVYEQYF. For the CDR3, the DNA is TGTGCCAGCAGACGCCTTGGGGGCGTGTACGAGCAGTACTTC.

This rearrangement joins TRBV4-1 to TRBJ1-5; D call uncertain. CDR1 is MGHRA, CDR2 YSYEKL, per germline. V lost 2 bases and J 0 bases, leaving 14 bases between the germline ends. This CDR3 is 17 amino acids long. The CDR3 reads CASSQTLGSNSNQPQHF. The CDR3 DNA sequence: TGCGCCAGCAGCCAAACATTGGGGAGTAATAGCAATCAGCCCCAGCATTTT.

The rearrangement links TRBV2 to TRBJ2-5; 7 positions match TRBD1. Looked up from germline, CDR1 is SNHLY and CDR2 is FYNNEI. With 7 bases clipped from V and 5 bases from J, the junction kept 7 bases outside the gene matches. The CDR3 spans 13 residues. The CDR3 DNA follows: TGTGCCAGCACTATATACAGGGGCGAGACCCAGTACTTC. As protein: CASTIYRGETQYF.

The chain has TRBV5-1 and TRBJ1-3, with D tentatively TRBD1 (6 bases). Germline V gives CDR1 SGHRS, CDR2 YFSETQ. The CDR3 has 16 amino acids. The V gene lost 2 bases and the J gene lost 0 bases, with 12 bases spanning the gap. CDR3 sequence (DNA): TGCGCCAGCAGCTTACTTCAAGGGGGCTCTGGAAACACCATATATTTT. It codes for CASSLLQGGSGNTIYF.

The chain recombines TRBV7-3 with TRBJ2-7, with D possibly being TRBD1 (6 bases). Germline V gives CDR1 SGHTA, CDR2 FQGTGA. V was pared by 5 bases and J by 5 bases, with 16 bases between. The CDR3 covers 14 residues. The CDR3 DNA sequence: TGTGCCAGCAGCGCCCAGACAGGCAGAGACGAGCAGTACTTC. Translated: CASSAQTGRDEQYF.

In DNA form, the CDR3 reads TGTGCCAGCAGCTTAGGTAGCCCGGCCAACGTCCTGACTTTC. It encodes CASSLGSPANVLTF. J is TRBJ2-6 and V is TRBV7-9; D is ambiguous. V lost 1 base and J 6 bases, leaving 7 bases between the germline ends. CDR3 length: 14 amino acids. Germline V gene sequence: CDR1 SEHNR, CDR2 FQNEAQ (reference sequence).

This chain uses TRBV20-1 with TRBJ2-1; no firm D call. The germline gives CDR1 DFQATT, CDR2 SNEGSKA (reference sequence). V was shortened by 8 bases and J by 10 bases, with 12 bases between the two germline ends. The CDR3 runs to 10 residues. The CDR3: CSLKDGEQFF. Written as DNA, the CDR3 is TGCAGTCTCAAGGACGGAGAGCAGTTCTTC.

This rearrangement joins TRBV7-2 to TRBJ1-1, with TRBD1 matching 12 bases. Per germline, CDR1 SGHTA and CDR2 FQGNSA. After removal of 8 bases from V and 6 bases from J, the junction contained 13 bases not matched to a gene. The CDR3 runs to 16 residues. The CDR3 reads CASVVAPGQGAPEAFF. CDR3 coding DNA: TGTGCCAGCGTCGTAGCCCCGGGACAGGGGGCCCCTGAAGCTTTCTTT.

Note on this clone: Other DNA sequences from this sample encode an identical CDR3 as well. The V and J genes are TRBV5-1 and TRBJ2-7, with 7 nucleotides matching TRBD1. The CDR3 covers 15 residues. CDR1 SGHRS and CDR2 YFSETQ come from the germline V gene. The junction had 8 bases not matched to a gene; V was cut back by 4 bases and J by 1 base. CDR3 in amino acids: CASSPSGTVSYEQYF. The CDR3 DNA reads TGCGCCAGCAGCCCATCCGGGACAGTTTCCTACGAGCAGTACTTC.

A note on this clone: Within the sample, other DNA sequences also encode this same CDR3. The V and J genes are TRBV18 and TRBJ2-7; 8 bases fit TRBD1. Germline loops: CDR1 KGHSH, CDR2 LQKENI. This CDR3 has 14 residues. The V segment lost 6 bases and the J segment 3 bases; nucleotides outside the gene matches: 7. The CDR3 bases are TGTGCCAGCTCCCCGACAGGGGTCTACTACGAGCAGTACTTC. Amino acid sequence: CASSPTGVYYEQYF.

The DNA for the CDR3 is TGTGCCAGCGGTGACAGGAGCTCCTACAATGAGCAGTTCTTC. Its translation is CASGDRSSYNEQFF. The chain has TRBV6-5 and TRBJ2-1; the D gene is possibly TRBD1 (6 bases). Germline V gene data show CDR1 as MNHEY and CDR2 as SVGAGI. The CDR3 length is 14 residues. V was clipped by 8 bases and J by 0 bases, with 11 bases between them.

V gene TRBV9 combines with J gene TRBJ2-5; 11 bases match TRBD2. The CDR3 totals 17 residues. Germline CDR1 SGDLS, CDR2 YYNGEE. V lost 4 bases, J lost 5 bases, and 13 bases stayed unmatched. CDR3 region: CASSPGWLAGGVETQYF. The DNA for the CDR3 is TGTGCCAGCAGCCCCGGGTGGCTAGCGGGGGGAGTCGAGACCCAGTACTTC.

The chain carries TRBV5-6 and TRBJ2-3; TRBD1 matches at 7 bases. CDR1 SGHDT and CDR2 YYEEEE come from the germline V gene. This CDR3 comprises 15 residues. V lost 4 bases and J lost 2; bases outside the gene matches: 7. In nucleotides, the CDR3 is TGTGCCAGCAGCAACACCGGGACAGTCACAGATACGCAGTATTTT. The encoded protein is CASSNTGTVTDTQYF.

This clone was counted a single time. This sequence joins TRBV7-9 and TRBJ2-1, with 7 bases identical to TRBD1. Germline trimming cut 6 bases from V and 4 bases from J; bases unmatched to any gene: 6. The CDR3 extends over 14 amino acids. CDR1 SEHNR and CDR2 FQNEAQ come from the germline V gene (reference sequence). Here the CDR3 DNA reads TGTGCCAGCAGTTCTCCAGGGGGTTACAATGAGCAGTTCTTC. This codes for CASSSPGGYNEQFF.

The V and J genes are TRBV7-9 and TRBJ1-2; D gene unclear. Germline lookup yields CDR1 SEHNR and CDR2 FQNEAQ (reference sequence). V lost 1 base and J lost 6, with 12 bases in between. The CDR3 runs 14 residues. In DNA form, the CDR3 reads TGTGCCAGCAGCTTAGGTTGGGAGGCGAATGGCTACACCTTC. Translated, it gives CASSLGWEANGYTF.

The V gene is TRBV19, the J gene TRBJ1-2; 7 bases fit TRBD1. V shed 4 bases and J 7 bases; nucleotides not matched to a gene: 15. Germline loops: CDR1 LNHDA, CDR2 SQIVND (reference sequence). The CDR3 loop spans 16 amino acids. CDR3 amino acids: CASSTNPTDRIGGYTF. CDR3 DNA: TGTGCCAGTAGTACCAACCCCACGGACAGGATAGGTGGCTACACCTTC.

The V call is TRBV6-1, the J call TRBJ1-1; 8 bases line up with TRBD1. J gave up 9 bases and V 6 bases, and 6 bases lay outside the gene matches. The CDR3 covers 12 residues. Per germline, CDR1 MNHNS and CDR2 SASEGT. The CDR3 region has the DNA TGTGCCAGCAGACAAGGACAGGGTAAAGCTTTCTTT. Amino acid sequence: CASRQGQGKAFF.

The rearrangement links TRBV4-3 to TRBJ2-6, with 9 bases identical to TRBD1. The CDR3 extends over 18 amino acids. CDR1 and CDR2 from the germline V gene are LGHNA and YSLEER. V gave up 4 bases and J gave up 3 bases; unmatched junction bases: 10. As DNA, the CDR3 is TGCGCCAGCAGCCCCCGGACAGGGGAAATCGTTGGGGCCAACGTCCTGACTTTC. As protein: CASSPRTGEIVGANVLTF.

The J gene is TRBJ2-2, the V gene TRBV30; 8 nucleotides agree with TRBD1. The CDR3 is 16 amino acids. The germline V gene encodes CDR1 GTSNPN and CDR2 SVGIG (reference sequence). The trim removed 4 bases at V and 4 bases at J, leaving 11 bases unmatched. The CDR3 DNA is TGTGCCTGGACCCTAAGGACAGGGTACGGCACCGGGGAGCTGTTTTTT. This codes for CAWTLRTGYGTGELFF.